The text below deals with one T cell receptor (beta chain). The data derive from a study of human T cells and chemical hapten exposure. Study information: In the approximately 24-week study, patients were dosed weekly with diphenylcyclopropenone on the scalp throughout.

CDR1 and CDR2 from the germline V gene are GTSNPN and SVGIG (reference sequence). Deletions cut 6 bases from V and 4 bases from J, with 18 bases between. The CDR3 is 14 residues long. TCRdb ran MiXCR on the RACE reads and lists one entry per CDR3 protein. The data show more than 150,000 distinct CDR3 sequences, about 25% seen once. Time point here: patch test 3, about 24 weeks after DPC sensitization. Described treatment: therapeutic diphenylcyclopropenone sensitization with weekly scalp DPC. The TCR sequence derives from a middle-aged woman with alopecia areata. Some clones in this sample may be carry-over from other donors' samples. This material consisted of whole blood, taken in connection with sensitization to the hapten diphenylcyclopropenone (DPC). The V and J genes are TRBV30 and TRBJ1-2; the D gene is possibly TRBD1 (5 bases). The CDR3 sequence is CACYPGTHAYGYTF. The CDR3 DNA follows: TGTGCCTGCTACCCCGGGACCCACGCCTATGGCTACACCTTC.